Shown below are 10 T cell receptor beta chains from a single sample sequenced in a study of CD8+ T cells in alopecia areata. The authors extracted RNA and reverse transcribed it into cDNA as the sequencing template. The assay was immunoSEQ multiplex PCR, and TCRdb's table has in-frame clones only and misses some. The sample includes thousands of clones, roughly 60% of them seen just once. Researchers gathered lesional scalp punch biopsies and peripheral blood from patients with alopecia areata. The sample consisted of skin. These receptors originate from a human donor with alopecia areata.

The CDR3 sequence is CATTPRQRLYNEQFF. The CDR3 nucleotides are TGTGCCACCACCCCCCGGCAGCGGCTATACAATGAGCAGTTCTTC. The J gene is TRBJ2-1, the V gene TRBV2; a possible D gene is TRBD2 (5 bases). The CDR3 runs to 15 residues. V was trimmed by 10 bases and J by 4 bases, leaving 20 bases between them. Germline V gene data show CDR1 as SNHLY and CDR2 as FYNNEI. The entire variable domain, with the rest obtained from reference TRBV2 and TRBJ2-1, is as follows: EPEVTQTPSHQVTQMGQEVILRCVPISNHLYFYWYRQILGQKVEFLVSFYNNEISEKSEIFDDQFSVERPDGSNFTLKIRSTKLEDSAMYFCATTPRQRLYNEQFFGPGTRLTVL.

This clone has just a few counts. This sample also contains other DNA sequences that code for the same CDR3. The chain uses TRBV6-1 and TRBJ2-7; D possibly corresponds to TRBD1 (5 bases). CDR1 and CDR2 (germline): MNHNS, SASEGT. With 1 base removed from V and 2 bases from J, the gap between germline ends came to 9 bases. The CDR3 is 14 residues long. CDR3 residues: CASSEEGPTYEQYF. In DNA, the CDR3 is TGTGCCAGCAGTGAAGAGGGGCCTACCTACGAGCAGTACTTC.

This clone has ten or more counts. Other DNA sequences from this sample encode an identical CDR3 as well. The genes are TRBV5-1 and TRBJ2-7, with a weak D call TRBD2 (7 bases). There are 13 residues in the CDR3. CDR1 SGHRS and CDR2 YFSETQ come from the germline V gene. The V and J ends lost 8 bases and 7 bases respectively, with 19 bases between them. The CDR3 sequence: CARQLGGAKEQYF. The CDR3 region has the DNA TGCGCCAGGCAACTGGGGGGGGCGAAAGAGCAGTACTTC.

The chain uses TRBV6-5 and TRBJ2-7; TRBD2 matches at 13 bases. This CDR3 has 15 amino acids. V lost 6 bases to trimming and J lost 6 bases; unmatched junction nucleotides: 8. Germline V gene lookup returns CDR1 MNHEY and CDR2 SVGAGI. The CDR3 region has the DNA TGTGCCAGCAGCTGGACTAGCGGGAGTCCGCGCGAGCAGTACTTC. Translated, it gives CASSWTSGSPREQYF.

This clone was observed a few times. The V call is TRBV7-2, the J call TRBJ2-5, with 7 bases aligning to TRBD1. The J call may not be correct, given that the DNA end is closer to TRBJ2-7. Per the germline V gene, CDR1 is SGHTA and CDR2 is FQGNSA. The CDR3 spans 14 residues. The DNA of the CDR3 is TGTGCCAGCAGCTTAGGAGGGGGCTTCTACGAGCAGTACTTC. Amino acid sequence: CASSLGGGFYEQYF.

This CDR3 reads CSVGQGYGYTF. The CDR3 coding sequence is TGCAGCGTTGGGCAGGGATATGGCTACACCTTC. The V gene is TRBV29-1, the J gene TRBJ1-2; D might be TRBD1 (5 bases). CDR1 is SQVTM, CDR2 ANQGSEA, per germline. V lost 4 bases to trimming and J lost 5 bases, with 8 bases between them. There are 11 residues in the CDR3.

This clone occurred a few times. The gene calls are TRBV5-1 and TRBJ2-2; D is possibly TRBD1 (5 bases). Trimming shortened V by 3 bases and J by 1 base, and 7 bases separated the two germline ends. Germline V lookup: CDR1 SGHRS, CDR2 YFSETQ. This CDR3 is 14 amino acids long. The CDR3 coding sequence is TGCGCCAGCAGCTCAGGACAGAACACCGGGGAGCTGTTTTTT. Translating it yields CASSSGQNTGELFF.

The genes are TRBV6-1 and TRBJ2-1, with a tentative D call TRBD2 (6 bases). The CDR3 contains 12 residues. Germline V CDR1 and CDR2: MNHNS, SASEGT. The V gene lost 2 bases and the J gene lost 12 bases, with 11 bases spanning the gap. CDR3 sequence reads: CASSEQDYRQFF. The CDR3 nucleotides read TGTGCCAGCAGTGAACAGGACTATCGGCAGTTCTTC.

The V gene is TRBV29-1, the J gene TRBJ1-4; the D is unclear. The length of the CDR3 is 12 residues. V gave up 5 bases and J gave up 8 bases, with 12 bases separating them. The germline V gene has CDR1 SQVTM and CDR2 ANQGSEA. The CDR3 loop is CSVRAPGEKLFF. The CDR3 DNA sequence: TGCAGCGTTCGGGCACCGGGCGAAAAACTGTTTTTT.

In DNA form, the CDR3 reads TGCGCCAGCAGCCCTAGCGGGGGAGAAAACATTCAGTACTTC. As protein: CASSPSGGENIQYF. The chain employs TRBV4-1 and TRBJ2-4; 10 nucleotides agree with TRBD2. The V gene end was trimmed by 4 bases and the J gene end by 5 bases; junction bases not matched to a gene: 2. This CDR3 has 14 amino acids. CDR1 and CDR2 from the germline V gene are MGHRA and YSYEKL.